Presented here are 2 T cell receptor beta chains from one specimen sequenced in a study of low-dose radiotherapy and immunotherapy resistance in tumors. Both TCRalpha and TCRbeta chains were reverse transcribed with V-gene-specific primers. TCRs underwent approximately 20 PCR cycles of amplification with a constant-region primer and V-primer adapter. MiXCR was run by TCRdb on the reads, yielding one entry per CDR3 protein. Counted here are about 12,000 distinct CDR3 sequences, roughly four fifths occurring once; the ten biggest clones make up about 3.5%. Source of these receptors: a human donor with advanced metastatic prostate, ovarian, gallbladder or colorectal cancer (not recorded which). This table probably holds off-target reads from a library built for another chain.

V usage is TRBV18 and J usage is TRBJ1-6; TRBD1 agrees at 7 bases. Germline values: CDR1 KGHSH, CDR2 LQKENI. Trimming cost V 3 bases and J 5 bases; bases outside gene matches: 4. The CDR3 spans 15 residues. The CDR3 DNA is TGTGCCAGCTCACCCGGTACAGGGGATAATTCACCCCTCCACTTT. It specifies CASSPGTGDNSPLHF. Supplemented by reference TRBV18 and TRBJ1-6, the full variable domain reads NAGVMQNPRHLVRRRGQEARLRCSPMKGHSHVYWYRQLPEEGLKFMVYLQKENIIDESGMPKERFSAEFPKEGPSILRIQQVVRGDSAAYFCASSPGTGDNSPLHFGNGTRLTVT.

The J gene is TRBJ2-7, the V gene TRBV28; 7 bases align to TRBD2. The ends lost 6 bases at V and 0 bases at J; junction bases unmatched: 11. The CDR3 sequence is 16 residues long. Germline V gene lookup returns CDR1 MDHEN and CDR2 SYDVKM. Written as DNA, the CDR3 is TGTGCCAGCAGCGGGATAAGGCGGGAGTTCTCCTACGAGCAGTACTTC. This sequence encodes CASSGIRREFSYEQYF.